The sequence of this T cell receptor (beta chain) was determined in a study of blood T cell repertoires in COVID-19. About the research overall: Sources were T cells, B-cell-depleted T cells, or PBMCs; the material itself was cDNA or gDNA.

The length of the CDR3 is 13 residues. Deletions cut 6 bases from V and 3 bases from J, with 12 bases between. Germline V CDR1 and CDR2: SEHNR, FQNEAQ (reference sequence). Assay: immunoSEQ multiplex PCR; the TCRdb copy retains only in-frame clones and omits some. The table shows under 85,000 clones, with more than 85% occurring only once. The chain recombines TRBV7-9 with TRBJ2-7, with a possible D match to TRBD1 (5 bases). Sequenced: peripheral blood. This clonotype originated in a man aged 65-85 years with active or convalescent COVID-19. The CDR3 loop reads CASRHPQGYEQYF. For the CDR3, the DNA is TGTGCCAGCAGGCACCCCCAGGGCTACGAGCAGTACTTC.